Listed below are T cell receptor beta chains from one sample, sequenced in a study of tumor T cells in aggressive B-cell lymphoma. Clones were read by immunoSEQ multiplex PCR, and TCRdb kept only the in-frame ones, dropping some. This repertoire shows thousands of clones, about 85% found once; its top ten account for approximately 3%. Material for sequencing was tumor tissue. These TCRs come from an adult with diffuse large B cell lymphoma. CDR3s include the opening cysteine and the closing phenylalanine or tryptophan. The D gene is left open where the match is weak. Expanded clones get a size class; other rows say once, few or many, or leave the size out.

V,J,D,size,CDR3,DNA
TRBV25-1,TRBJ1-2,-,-,CASSSPRQVRGNYGYTF,TGTGCCAGCAGTAGCCCTCGACAGGTTAGGGGTAACTATGGCTACACCTTC
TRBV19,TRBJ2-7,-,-,CASSPDSGGQQYF,TGTGCCAGTAGTCCGGACTCCGGGGGGCAGCAGTACTTC
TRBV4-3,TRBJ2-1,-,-,CASSQGGLHQFF,TGCGCCAGCAGCCAAGGGGGGCTCCATCAGTTCTTC
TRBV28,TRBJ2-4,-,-,CASSSAKNIQYF,TGTGCCAGCAGTTCAGCGAAAAACATTCAGTACTTC
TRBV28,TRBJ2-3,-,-,CASTLGGEDTQYF,TGTGCCAGCACTCTAGGGGGGGAAGATACGCAGTATTTT
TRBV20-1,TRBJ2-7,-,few,CSARQGVEQYF,TGCAGTGCTAGACAAGGGGTTGAGCAGTACTTC
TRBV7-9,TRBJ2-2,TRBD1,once,CASSLIQGANTGGLFF,TGTGCCAGCAGCTTAATTCAGGGGGCGAATACCGGGGGGCTGTTTTTT
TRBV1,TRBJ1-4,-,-,CTSSRRQAPGWEKLFF,TGCACCAGCAGTCGCAGACAGGCTCCCGGTTGGGAAAAACTGTTTTTT
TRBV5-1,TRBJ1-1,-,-,CASSLIGLEAFF,TGCGCCAGCAGCTTGATCGGTTTGGAGGCTTTCTTT
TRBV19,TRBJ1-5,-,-,CASREPANQPQHF,TGTGCCAGTAGAGAGCCTGCCAATCAGCCCCAGCATTTT
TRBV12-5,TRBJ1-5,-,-,CASGSPRSQHF,TGTGCTAGTGGTTCCCCGAGATCCCAGCATTTT
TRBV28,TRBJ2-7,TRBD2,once,CAISGRGVAYEQYF,TGTGCCATCAGCGGGAGGGGGGTCGCCTACGAGCAGTACTTC
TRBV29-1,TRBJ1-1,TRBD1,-,CSGGQGGYGNTEAFF,TGCAGCGGGGGACAGGGGGGTTACGGGAACACTGAAGCTTTCTTT
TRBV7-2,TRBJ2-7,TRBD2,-,CASSIAGGPIEQYF,TGTGCCAGCAGCATAGCGGGAGGGCCAATCGAGCAGTACTTC
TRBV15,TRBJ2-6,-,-,CATSRDAAGPSGANVLTF,TGTGCCACCAGCAGAGACGCCGCAGGCCCCTCTGGGGCCAACGTCCTGACTTTC
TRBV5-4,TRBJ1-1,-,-,CASSLDILNTEAFF,TGTGCCAGCAGCTTGGACATCCTGAACACTGAAGCTTTCTTT
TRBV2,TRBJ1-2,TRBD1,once,CASSHTPRQGTYGYTF,TGTGCCAGCAGCCACACGCCGAGACAGGGTACCTATGGCTACACCTTC
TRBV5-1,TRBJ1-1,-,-,CASSALAGDTEAFF,TGCGCCAGCAGCGCGCTCGCAGGGGACACTGAAGCTTTCTTT
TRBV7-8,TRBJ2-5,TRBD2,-,CASSLAGLYQETQYF,TGTGCCAGCAGCCTAGCGGGGCTGTACCAAGAGACCCAGTACTTC
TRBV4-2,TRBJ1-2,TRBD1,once,CASSQAGTGFPRGGYTF,TGTGCCAGCAGCCAAGCCGGGACAGGGTTTCCCCGAGGGGGCTACACCTTC
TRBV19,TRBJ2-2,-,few,CASSPVEIWSTGELFF,TGTGCCAGTAGCCCCGTAGAGATTTGGAGCACCGGGGAGCTGTTTTTT
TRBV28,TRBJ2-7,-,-,CASSSIRGTTYEQYF,TGTGCCAGCAGTTCTATTCGCGGGACGACCTACGAGCAGTACTTC
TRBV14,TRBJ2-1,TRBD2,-,CASSQSASGGPSSYNEQFF,TGTGCCAGCAGCCAGTCGGCTAGCGGGGGCCCAAGCTCCTACAATGAGCAGTTCTTC
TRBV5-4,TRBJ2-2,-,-,CASSMNRANTGELFF,TGTGCCAGCAGCATGAACAGAGCGAACACCGGGGAGCTGTTTTTT